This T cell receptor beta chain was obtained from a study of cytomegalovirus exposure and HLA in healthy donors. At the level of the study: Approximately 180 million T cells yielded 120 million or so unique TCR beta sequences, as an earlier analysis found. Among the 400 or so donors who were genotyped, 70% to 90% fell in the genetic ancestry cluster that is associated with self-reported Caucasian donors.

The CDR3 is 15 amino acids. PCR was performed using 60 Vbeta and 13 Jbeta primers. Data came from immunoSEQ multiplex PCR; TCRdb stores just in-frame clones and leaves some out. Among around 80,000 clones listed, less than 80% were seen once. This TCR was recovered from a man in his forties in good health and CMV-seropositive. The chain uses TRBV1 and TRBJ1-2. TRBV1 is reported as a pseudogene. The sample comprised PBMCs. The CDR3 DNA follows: TGCAGGGCCCGAGGGGGGGCGGGAGCTAACTATGGCTACACCTTC. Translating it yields CRARGGAGANYGYTF.